This T cell receptor beta chain was sequenced in a study of control samples from healthy donors and cancer patients. V was trimmed by 4 bases and J by 8 bases, leaving 12 bases between them. Germline V CDR1 and CDR2: SGHTS, YDEGEE. The CDR3 length is 12 residues. The assay was immunoSEQ multiplex PCR, and TCRdb's table has in-frame clones only and misses some. The repertoire holds roughly 120,000 clones, roughly nine tenths seen once, with 6.5% to 9% in the top ten. Sequencing used blood. This sequence joins TRBV5-8 and TRBJ1-1; D not certain. The source is a young woman in good health. DNA of the CDR3: TGTGCCAGCAGCCGTACCGGCCGAGAAGCTTTCTTT. It yields the protein CASSRTGREAFF.